Listed below are T cell receptor beta chains from one sample, sequenced in a study of metastatic and nonmetastatic thyroid tumors. TCRdb reprocessed the PCR reads via MiXCR. The sample records 43,000 or so clones, 3.5% to 5% being singletons. Sample: blood. The receptors derive from a female donor with papillary thyroid cancer or a benign thyroid nodule (not recorded which). Some clones in this sample may be carry-over from other donors' samples. Each CDR3 is given with its conserved first and last residue. The order of the fields is D gene, J gene, CDR3 length, V gene, clone size, CDR3 DNA, CDR3 protein. A D gene is named only where the DNA matches it firmly. Expanded clones are given a class, and other clones once, few, many or no size at all.

- TRBJ1-2 12 TRBV5-1 many TGCGCCAGCAGCATAGGAGACTATGGCTACACCTTC CASSIGDYGYTF
- TRBJ2-7 13 TRBV5-1 many TGCGCCAGCAGTCGGGGACGGGACTACGAGCAGTACTTC CASSRGRDYEQYF
- TRBJ1-1 13 TRBV7-3 many TGTGCCAGCAGCCAAACAGGGATCACTGAAGCTTTCTTT CASSQTGITEAFF
TRBD1 TRBJ2-3 13 TRBV20-1 many TGCAGTGCACATTTCGACAGGGGTGATACGCAGTATTTT CSAHFDRGDTQYF
TRBD1 TRBJ1-2 13 TRBV10-3 - TGCGCCATCAGAGGGGGCGGTCGAGATGGCTACACCTTC CAIRGGGRDGYTF
- TRBJ2-5 12 TRBV7-2 many TGTGCCAGCAGCCCCCTATCACGGACCCAGTACTTC CASSPLSRTQYF
- TRBJ1-5 15 TRBV3-1 many TGTGCCAGCAGCCAAGAGTGGGGGTCCCATCAGCCCCAGCATTTT CASSQEWGSHQPQHF
- TRBJ2-3 13 TRBV27 many TGTGCCAGCAGTGGGAAACTCACAGATACGCAGTATTTT CASSGKLTDTQYF
- TRBJ1-4 13 TRBV5-1 many TGCGCCAGCAGCATCACAGGGAGTGAAAAACTGTTTTTT CASSITGSEKLFF
- TRBJ2-3 14 TRBV6-4 - TGTGCCAGCAGTGAGGGGACTTCGCCGAATACGCAGTATTTT CASSEGTSPNTQYF
TRBD1 TRBJ1-5 13 TRBV30 - TGTGCCTGGAGTGGGACAGGGAATCAGCCCCAGCATTTT CAWSGTGNQPQHF
- TRBJ2-2 15 TRBV25-1 few TGTGCCAGCTCCCGGGACGGACCGAACACCGGGGAGCTGTTTTTT CASSRDGPNTGELFF
TRBD2 TRBJ2-3 14 TRBV6-1 few TGTGCCAGCAGGGGACTAGGAGGCACAGATACGCAGTATTTT CASRGLGGTDTQYF
- TRBJ2-2 13 TRBV6-1 few TGTGCCAGCTCCCGAGTATCAAGCGGGGAGCTGTTTTTT CASSRVSSGELFF
- TRBJ1-1 13 TRBV27 few TGTGCCAGCAGTGAGGGTAGGGTCACTGAATCTTTCTTT CASSEGRVTESFF